This T cell receptor (beta chain) was documented in a study of Ad26.COV2.S vaccination and SARS-CoV-2 variants. V lost 1 base and J lost 9, with 5 bases in between. The CDR3 has 11 amino acids. The V gene's germline CDR1 is SGHDT and CDR2 YYEEEE. Generated by immunoSEQ multiplex PCR, the TCRdb table keeps only in-frame clones and is missing some. Of some 640,000 clones in the sample, about 89% were seen once. Specified treatment: about 20 received Ad26.COV2.S at low or high dose, single or two shots; five or six received placebo; per-sample allocation not given. Collection of samples fell on day 63 after the first vaccine or placebo injection.

Sequenced material: peripheral blood, taken in a trial of Ad26.COV2.S vaccine versus placebo. V gene TRBV5-6 combines with J gene TRBJ2-1, with D unclear. This clonotype originated in a person between 18 and 65 years old who received the Ad26.COV2.S COVID-19 vaccine or a placebo. CDR3 DNA: TGTGCCAGCAGCTTGCGGGTTGAGCAGTTCTTC. Protein sequence: CASSLRVEQFF.